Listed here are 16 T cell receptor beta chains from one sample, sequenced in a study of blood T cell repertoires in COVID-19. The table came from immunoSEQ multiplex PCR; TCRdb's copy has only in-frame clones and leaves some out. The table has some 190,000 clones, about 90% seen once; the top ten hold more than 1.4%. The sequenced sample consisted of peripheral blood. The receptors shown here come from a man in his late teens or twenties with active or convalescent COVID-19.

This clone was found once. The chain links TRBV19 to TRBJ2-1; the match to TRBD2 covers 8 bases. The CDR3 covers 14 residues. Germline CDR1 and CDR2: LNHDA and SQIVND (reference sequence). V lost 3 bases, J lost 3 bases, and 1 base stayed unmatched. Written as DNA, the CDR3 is TGTGCCAGTAGTATCACTAGCGGCTACAATGAGCAGTTCTTC. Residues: CASSITSGYNEQFF.

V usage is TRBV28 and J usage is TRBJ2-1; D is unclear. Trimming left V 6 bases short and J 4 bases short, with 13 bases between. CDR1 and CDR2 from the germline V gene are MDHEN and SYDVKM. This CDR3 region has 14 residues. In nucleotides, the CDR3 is TGTGCCAGCAGCTCCCTGAGCGAGTACAATGAGCAGTTCTTC. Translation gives CASSSLSEYNEQFF.

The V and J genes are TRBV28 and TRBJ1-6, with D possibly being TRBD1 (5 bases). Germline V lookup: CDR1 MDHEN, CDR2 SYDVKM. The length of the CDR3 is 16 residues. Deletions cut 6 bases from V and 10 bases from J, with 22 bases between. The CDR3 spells CASRLSGMGRESPLHF. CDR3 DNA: TGTGCCAGCAGACTATCAGGGATGGGCAGGGAATCACCCCTCCACTTT.

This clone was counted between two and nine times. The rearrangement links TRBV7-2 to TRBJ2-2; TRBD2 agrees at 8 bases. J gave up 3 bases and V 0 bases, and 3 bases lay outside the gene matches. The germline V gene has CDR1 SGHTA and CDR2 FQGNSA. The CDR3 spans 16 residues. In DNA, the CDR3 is TGTGCCAGCAGCTTAGCGTTAGCGGGATACACCGGGGAGCTGTTTTTT. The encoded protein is CASSLALAGYTGELFF.

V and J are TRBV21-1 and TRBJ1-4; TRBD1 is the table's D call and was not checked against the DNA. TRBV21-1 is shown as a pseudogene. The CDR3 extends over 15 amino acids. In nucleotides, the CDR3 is TGTGCCAGCAGCGATACAGGGGGCCCCCGCCGTGGACTGTTTTTT. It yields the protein CASSDTGGPRRGLFF.

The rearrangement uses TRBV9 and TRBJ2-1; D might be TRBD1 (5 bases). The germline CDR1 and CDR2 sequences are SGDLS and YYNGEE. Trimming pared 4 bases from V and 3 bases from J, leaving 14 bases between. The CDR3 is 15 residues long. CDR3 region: CASSPRQGYYNEQFF. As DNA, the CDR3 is TGTGCCAGCAGCCCTCGGCAGGGATACTACAATGAGCAGTTCTTC. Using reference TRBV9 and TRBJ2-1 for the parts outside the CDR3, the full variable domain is DSGVTQTPKHLITATGQRVTLRCSPRSGDLSVYWYQQSLDQGLQFLIQYYNGEERAKGNILERFSAQQFPDLHSELNLSSLELGDSALYFCASSPRQGYYNEQFFGPGTRLTVL.

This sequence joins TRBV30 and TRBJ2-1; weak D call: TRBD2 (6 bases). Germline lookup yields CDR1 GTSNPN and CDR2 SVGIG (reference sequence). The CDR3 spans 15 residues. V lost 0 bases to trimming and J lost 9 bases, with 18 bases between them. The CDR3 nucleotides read TGTGCCTGGAGTGTAGAGGCGGGGTTAGATATTGAGCAGTTCTTC. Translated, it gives CAWSVEAGLDIEQFF.

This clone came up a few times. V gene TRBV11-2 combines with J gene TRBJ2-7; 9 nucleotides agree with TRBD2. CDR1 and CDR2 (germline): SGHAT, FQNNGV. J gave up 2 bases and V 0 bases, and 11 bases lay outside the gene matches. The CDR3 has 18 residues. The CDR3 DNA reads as TGTGCCAGCAGCTTAGATATGGCTGCTAGCGGGATCGCCTACGAGCAGTACTTC. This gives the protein CASSLDMAASGIAYEQYF. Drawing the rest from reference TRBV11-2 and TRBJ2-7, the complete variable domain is EAGVAQSPRYKIIEKRQSVAFWCNPISGHATLYWYQQILGQGPKLLIQFQNNGVVDDSQLPKDRFSAERLKGVDSTLKIQPAKLEDSAVYLCASSLDMAASGIAYEQYFGPGTRLTVT.

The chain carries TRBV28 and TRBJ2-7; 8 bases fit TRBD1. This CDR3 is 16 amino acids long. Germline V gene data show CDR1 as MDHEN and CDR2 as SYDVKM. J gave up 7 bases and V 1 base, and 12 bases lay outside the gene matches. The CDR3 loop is CASSLLPTGGIGEQYF. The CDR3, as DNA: TGTGCCAGCAGTTTATTACCCACAGGGGGTATTGGGGAGCAGTACTTC.

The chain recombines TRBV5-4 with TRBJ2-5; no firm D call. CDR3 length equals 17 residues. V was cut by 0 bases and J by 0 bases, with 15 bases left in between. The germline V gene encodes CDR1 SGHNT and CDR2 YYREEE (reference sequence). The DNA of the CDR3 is TGTGCCAGCAGCTTGGTGCCGGCAGGTCGAAACCAAGAGACCCAGTACTTC. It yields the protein CASSLVPAGRNQETQYF.

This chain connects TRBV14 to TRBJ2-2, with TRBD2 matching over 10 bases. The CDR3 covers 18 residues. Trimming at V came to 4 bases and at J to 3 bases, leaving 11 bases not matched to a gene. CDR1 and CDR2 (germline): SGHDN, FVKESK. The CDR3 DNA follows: TGTGCCAGCAGCCGATCCGCCGGGACTAGCGCCTACACCGGGGAGCTGTTTTTT. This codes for CASSRSAGTSAYTGELFF.

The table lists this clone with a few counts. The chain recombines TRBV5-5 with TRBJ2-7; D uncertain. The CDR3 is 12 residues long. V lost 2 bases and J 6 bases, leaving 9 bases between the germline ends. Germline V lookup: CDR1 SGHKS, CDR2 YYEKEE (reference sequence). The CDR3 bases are TGTGCCAGCAGCTTAATACAGCTCGAGCAGTACTTC. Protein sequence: CASSLIQLEQYF.

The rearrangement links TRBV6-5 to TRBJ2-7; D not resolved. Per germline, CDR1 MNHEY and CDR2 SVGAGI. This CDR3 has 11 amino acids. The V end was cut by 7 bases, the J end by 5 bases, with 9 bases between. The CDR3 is CASTLGHEQYF. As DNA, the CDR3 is TGTGCCAGCACCCTTGGGCACGAGCAGTACTTC.

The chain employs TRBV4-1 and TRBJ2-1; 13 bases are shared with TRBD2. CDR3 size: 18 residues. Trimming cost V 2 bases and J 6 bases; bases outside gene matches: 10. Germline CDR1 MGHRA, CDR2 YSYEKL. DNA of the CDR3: TGCGCCAGCAGCCAAATCCCGGGACTAGCGGGACGCCCCAATGAGCAGTTCTTC. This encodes CASSQIPGLAGRPNEQFF.

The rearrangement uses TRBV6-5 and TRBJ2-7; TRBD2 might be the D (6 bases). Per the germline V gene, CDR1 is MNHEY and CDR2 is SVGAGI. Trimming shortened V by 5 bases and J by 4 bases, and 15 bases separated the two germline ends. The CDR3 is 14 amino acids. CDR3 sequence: CASSTTSTGYEQYF. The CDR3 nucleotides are TGTGCCAGCAGTACGACTAGTACGGGATACGAGCAGTACTTC.

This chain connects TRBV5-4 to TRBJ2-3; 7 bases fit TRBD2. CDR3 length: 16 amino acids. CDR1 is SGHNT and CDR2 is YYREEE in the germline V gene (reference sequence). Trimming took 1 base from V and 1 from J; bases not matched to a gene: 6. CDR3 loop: CASSLQDTSGTDTQYF. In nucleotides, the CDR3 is TGTGCCAGCAGCTTGCAGGATACTAGCGGCACAGATACGCAGTATTTT. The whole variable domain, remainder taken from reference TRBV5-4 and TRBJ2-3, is ETGVTQSPTHLIKTRGQQVTLRCSSQSGHNTVSWYQQALGQGPQFIFQYYREEENGRGNFPPRFSGLQFPNYSSELNVNALELDDSALYLCASSLQDTSGTDTQYFGPGTRLTVL.